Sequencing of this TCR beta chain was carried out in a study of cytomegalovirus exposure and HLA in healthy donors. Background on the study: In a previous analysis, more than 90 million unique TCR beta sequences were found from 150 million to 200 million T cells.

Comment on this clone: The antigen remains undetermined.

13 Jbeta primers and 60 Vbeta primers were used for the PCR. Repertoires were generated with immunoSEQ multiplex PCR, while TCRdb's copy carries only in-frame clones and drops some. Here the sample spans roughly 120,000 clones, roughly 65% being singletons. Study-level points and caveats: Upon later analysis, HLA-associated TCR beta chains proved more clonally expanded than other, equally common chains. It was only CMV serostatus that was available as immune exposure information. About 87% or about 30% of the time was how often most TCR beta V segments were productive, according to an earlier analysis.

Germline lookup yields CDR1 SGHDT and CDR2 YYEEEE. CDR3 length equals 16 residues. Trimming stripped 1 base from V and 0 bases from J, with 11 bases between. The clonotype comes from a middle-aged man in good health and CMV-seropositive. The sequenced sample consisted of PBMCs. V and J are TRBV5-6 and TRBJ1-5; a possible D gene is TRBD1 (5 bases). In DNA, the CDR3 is TGTGCCAGCAGCTTGTTCAGGGATTATAGCAATCAGCCCCAGCATTTT. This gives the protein CASSLFRDYSNQPQHF.